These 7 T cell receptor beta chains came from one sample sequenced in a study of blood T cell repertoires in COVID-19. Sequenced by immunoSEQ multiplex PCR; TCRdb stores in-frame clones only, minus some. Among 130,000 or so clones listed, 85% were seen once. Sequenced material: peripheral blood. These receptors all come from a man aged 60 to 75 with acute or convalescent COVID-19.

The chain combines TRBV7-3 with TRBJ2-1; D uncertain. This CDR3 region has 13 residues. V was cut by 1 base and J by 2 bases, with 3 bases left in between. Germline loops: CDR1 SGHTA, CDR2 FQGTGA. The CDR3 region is CASSLNTYNEQFF. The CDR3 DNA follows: TGTGCCAGCAGCTTAAACACCTACAATGAGCAGTTCTTC.

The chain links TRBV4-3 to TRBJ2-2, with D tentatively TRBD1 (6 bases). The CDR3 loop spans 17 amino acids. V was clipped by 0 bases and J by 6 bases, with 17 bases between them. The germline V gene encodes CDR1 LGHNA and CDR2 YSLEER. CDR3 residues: CASSQEIGDTHPGELFF. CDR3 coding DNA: TGCGCCAGCAGCCAAGAGATCGGGGACACTCATCCCGGGGAGCTGTTTTTT.

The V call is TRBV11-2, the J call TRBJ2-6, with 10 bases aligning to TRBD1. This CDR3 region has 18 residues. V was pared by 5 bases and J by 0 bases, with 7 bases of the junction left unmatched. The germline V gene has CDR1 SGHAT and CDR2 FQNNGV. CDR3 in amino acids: CASSQRGQGISGANVLTF. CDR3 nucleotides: TGTGCCAGCAGCCAAAGGGGACAGGGGATCTCTGGGGCCAACGTCCTGACTTTC.

The CDR3: CASSQDRGTANTGELFF. CDR3 nucleotide sequence: TGTGCCAGCAGCCAAGATAGAGGGACAGCGAACACCGGGGAGCTGTTTTTT. The chain joins TRBV14 to TRBJ2-2; 7 bases line up with TRBD1. The V gene's germline CDR1 is SGHDN and CDR2 FVKESK. This CDR3 has 17 amino acids. Trimming removed 0 bases from V and 0 bases from J; junction bases left unmatched: 4.

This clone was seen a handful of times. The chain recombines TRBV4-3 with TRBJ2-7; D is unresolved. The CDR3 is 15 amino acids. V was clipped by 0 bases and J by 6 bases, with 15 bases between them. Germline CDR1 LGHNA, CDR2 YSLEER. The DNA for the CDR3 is TGCGCCAGCAGCCAAGATCTCCCAACAGTAGGCGAGCAGTACTTC. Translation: CASSQDLPTVGEQYF.

CDR3: CASSLFGTGGAGSPLHF. CDR3 bases: TGTGCCAGCAGTTTATTCGGGACAGGGGGCGCGGGTTCACCCCTCCACTTT. The rearrangement links TRBV28 to TRBJ1-6, with 12 positions matching TRBD1. The V and J ends lost 1 base and 9 bases, in that order; junction bases with no gene match: 7. Germline-derived CDR1 and CDR2 are MDHEN and SYDVKM. The CDR3 sequence is 17 residues long.

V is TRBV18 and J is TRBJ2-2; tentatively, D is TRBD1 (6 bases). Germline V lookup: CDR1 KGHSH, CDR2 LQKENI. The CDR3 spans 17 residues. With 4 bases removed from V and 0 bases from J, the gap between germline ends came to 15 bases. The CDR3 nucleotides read TGTGCCAGCTCACTCCTGGATAGACAGGCGAACACCGGGGAGCTGTTTTTT. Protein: CASSLLDRQANTGELFF.